The 8 T cell receptor beta chains presented below share a single source sample, sequenced in a study of CD8 T cells in seronegative destructive rheumatoid arthritis. Profiled with immunoSEQ multiplex PCR; TCRdb holds only in-frame clones, not every one. The table shows roughly 13,000 clones, with around 83% occurring only once. The sample comprised CD8+ T cells from blood. Receptors originate from a woman aged 30 to 49 with seronegative destructive rheumatoid arthritis.

In this sample, this clone is medium-sized. The rearrangement uses TRBV30 and TRBJ2-7; the D gene is possibly TRBD2 (5 bases). Trimming removed 4 bases at V and 5 bases at J, with 18 bases between. The CDR3 covers 14 residues. The germline CDR1 and CDR2 sequences are GTSNPN and SVGIG (reference sequence). CDR3 bases: TGTGCCTGGACCCCCCCCGGGGAGCGGAACGAGCAGTACTTC. Amino acids: CAWTPPGERNEQYF.

This chain links TRBV2 with TRBJ1-4; 7 nucleotides match TRBD1. V shed 6 bases and J 7 bases; nucleotides not matched to a gene: 11. The V gene's germline CDR1 is SNHLY and CDR2 FYNNEI. This CDR3 has 15 residues. For the CDR3, the DNA is TGTGCCAGCAGGGGCCACAGGGGAGAAGGTGAAAAACTGTTTTTT. Protein product: CASRGHRGEGEKLFF.

This chain connects TRBV28 to TRBJ2-3; a weak D match, TRBD1 (6 bases). Per germline, CDR1 MDHEN and CDR2 SYDVKM. The CDR3 spans 17 residues. The V end lost 1 base, the J end lost 2 bases, and 16 bases lay between the germline ends. Here the CDR3 reads CASSLSERTDLTDTQYF. In nucleotides, the CDR3 is TGTGCCAGCAGTTTATCGGAGAGGACAGACCTCACAGATACGCAGTATTTT. Combining the CDR3 with reference TRBV28 and TRBJ2-3 gives the whole variable domain DVKVTQSSRYLVKRTGEKVFLECVQDMDHENMFWYRQDPGLGLRLIYFSYDVKMKEKGDIPEGYSVSREKKERFSLILESASTNQTSMYLCASSLSERTDLTDTQYFGPGTRLTVL.

The rearrangement links TRBV4-1 to TRBJ2-7; a weak D match, TRBD2 (6 bases). The CDR3 consists of 15 residues. Between the trimmed V and J ends, which lost 3 bases and 0 bases, there was a span of 12 bases. From germline, CDR1 is MGHRA and CDR2 YSYEKL. The CDR3 sequence is CASSQGGGSSYEQYF. DNA for the CDR3: TGCGCCAGCAGCCAGGGAGGAGGTAGCTCCTACGAGCAGTACTTC.

The rearrangement uses TRBV7-6 and TRBJ2-1; D gene ambiguous. Germline V gives CDR1 SGHVS, CDR2 FNYEAQ. Trimming pared 2 bases from V and 8 bases from J, leaving 10 bases between. The CDR3 covers 13 residues. The DNA for the CDR3 is TGTGCCAGCAGCTTAAGTGGAGACGATGAGCAGTTCTTC. Its protein is CASSLSGDDEQFF.

The J gene is TRBJ1-2, the V gene TRBV11-1; TRBD1 agrees at 7 bases. Germline V gene data show CDR1 as SGHAT and CDR2 as FQDESV (reference sequence). CDR3 size: 14 residues. Trimming removed 3 bases from V and 7 bases from J; junction bases left unmatched: 8. As DNA, the CDR3 is TGTGCCAGCAGCTTTCCCCGGGACAGACCTGGCTACACCTTC. This sequence encodes CASSFPRDRPGYTF. The full variable domain, with the rest looked up from reference TRBV11-1 and TRBJ1-2, is EAEVAQSPRYKITEKSQAVAFWCDPISGHATLYWYRQILGQGPELLVQFQDESVVDDSQLPKDRFSAERLKGVDSTLKIQPAELGDSAMYLCASSFPRDRPGYTFGSGTRLTVV.

The V and J genes are TRBV2 and TRBJ1-1; TRBD1 is a possible D gene (5 bases). CDR1 and CDR2 (germline): SNHLY, FYNNEI. The CDR3 has 15 amino acids. With 7 bases removed from V and 1 base from J, the gap between germline ends came to 16 bases. CDR3 coding DNA: TGTGCCAGCACCCGCCAGTCGGGGGAGAACACTGAAGCTTTCTTT. This encodes CASTRQSGENTEAFF.

The V gene is TRBV4-2, the J gene TRBJ1-1, with D hard to call. Deletions cut 3 bases from V and 0 bases from J, with 17 bases between. The CDR3 runs to 17 residues. The V gene's germline CDR1 is LGHNA and CDR2 YNFKEQ. CDR3 residues: CASSQPTWEGMNTEAFF. The CDR3 DNA is TGTGCCAGCAGCCAGCCTACTTGGGAGGGCATGAACACTGAAGCTTTCTTT.